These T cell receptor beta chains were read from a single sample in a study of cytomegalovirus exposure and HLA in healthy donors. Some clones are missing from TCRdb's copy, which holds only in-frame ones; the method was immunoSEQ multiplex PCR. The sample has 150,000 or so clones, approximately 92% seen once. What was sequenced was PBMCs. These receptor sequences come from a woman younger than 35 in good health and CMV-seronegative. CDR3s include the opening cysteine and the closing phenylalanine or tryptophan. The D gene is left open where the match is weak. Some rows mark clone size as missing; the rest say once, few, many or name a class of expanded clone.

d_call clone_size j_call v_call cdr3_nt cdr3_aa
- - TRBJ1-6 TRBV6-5 TGTGCCAGCAGTTACAACCACCCGGGTCGGAGGTTT CASSYNHPGRRF
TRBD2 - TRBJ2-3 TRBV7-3 TGTGCCAGCAGCATTGGGGGGGCAGATACGCAGTATTTT CASSIGGADTQYF
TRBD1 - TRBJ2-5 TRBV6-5 TGTGCCAGCAGTTACCGCGACAGGGACCAAGAGACCCAGTACTTC CASSYRDRDQETQYF
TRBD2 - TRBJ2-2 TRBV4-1 TGCGCCAGCAGCCAACCGAGGACCGGGGGGGCGAGCACCGGGGAGCTGTTTTTT CASSQPRTGGASTGELFF
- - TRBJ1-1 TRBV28 TGTGCCAGCAGTCTTTCGCTAGCCCCTACGGAGAACACTGAAGCTTTCTTT CASSLSLAPTENTEAFF
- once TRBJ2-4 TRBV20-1 TGCAGTGCTAGTCGCAGGGACATTCAGTACTTC CSASRRDIQYF
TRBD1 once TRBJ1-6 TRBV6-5 TGTGCCAGCAGGCCGGGACAGGGGTGGTCACCCCTCCACTTT CASRPGQGWSPLHF
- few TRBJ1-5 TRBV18 TGTGCCAGCTCACCGACAGATAGCAATCAGCCCCAGCATTTT CASSPTDSNQPQHF
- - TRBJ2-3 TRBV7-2 TGTGCCAGCAGCGTCCCAGGGGCGTATACGCAGTATTTT CASSVPGAYTQYF
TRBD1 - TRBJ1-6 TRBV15 TGTGCCACCAGCACAAAACGGGGGACAGGGGGCTTAGAAATTGGTTCACCCCTCCACTTT CATSTKRGTGGLEIGSPLHF
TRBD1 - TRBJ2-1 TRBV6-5 TGTGCCAGCAGTTACCGGACAGGGGCCAACAATGAGCAGTTCTTC CASSYRTGANNEQFF
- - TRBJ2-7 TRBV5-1 TGCGCCAGCAGCTTCACAGCCGCTAGCCTCCTCAGCTTCTTTTCCCGCTCCTACGAGCAGTACTTC CASSFTAASLLSFFSRSYEQYF
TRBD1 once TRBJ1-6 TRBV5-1 TGCGCCAGCAGCCCCGGGACAGGGAATTCACCCCTCCACTTT CASSPGTGNSPLHF
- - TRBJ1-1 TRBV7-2 TGTGCCAGCAGCGTGACCTGGCGGGGAGACACTGAAGCTTTCTTT CASSVTWRGDTEAFF
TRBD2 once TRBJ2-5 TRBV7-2 TGTGCCAGCAGCTTAGGGCCGCGGCGGGGGGGCCAACAAGAGACCCAGTACTTC CASSLGPRRGGQQETQYF
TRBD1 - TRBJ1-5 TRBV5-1 TGCGCCAGCAGTCAGGGGGATCAGCCCCAGCATTTT CASSQGDQPQHF
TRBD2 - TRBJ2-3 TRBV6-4 TGTGCCAGCCGAGCTAGCGGGGGAACAGATACGCAGTATTTT CASRASGGTDTQYF
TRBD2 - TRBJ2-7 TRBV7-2 TGTGCCAGCAGCTTAGCGCGACGGGGGGAGTCCTACGAGCAGTACTTC CASSLARRGESYEQYF
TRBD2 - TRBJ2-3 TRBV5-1 TGCGCCAGCAGCTGGACTAGCAAGGCAGATACGCAGTATTTT CASSWTSKADTQYF
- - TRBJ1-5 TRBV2 TGTGCCAGCAGTGACGCCGGGTTTCTTCAGCCCCAGCATTTT CASSDAGFLQPQHF
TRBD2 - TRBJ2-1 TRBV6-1 TGTGCCAGCAGCTTCGAGCGGGGTCAATACAATGAGCAGTTCTTC CASSFERGQYNEQFF
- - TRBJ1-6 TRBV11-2 TGTGCCAGCAGCCCAATAACACAGGGAAGTAATTCACCCCTCCACTTT CASSPITQGSNSPLHF
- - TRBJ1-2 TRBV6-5 TGTGCCAGCAGTTACCAGCCAGGGCGAAATGGCTACACCTTC CASSYQPGRNGYTF
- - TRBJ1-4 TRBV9 TGTGCCAGCAGCGTAGGAGGCGGCCGCGGTGGTGAAAAACTGTTTTTT CASSVGGGRGGEKLFF
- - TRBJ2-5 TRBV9 TGTGCCAGCAACACAGGTGACCAAGAGACCCAGTACTTC CASNTGDQETQYF
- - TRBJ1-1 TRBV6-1 TGTGCCAGCAGGGAGATACGGCACTCGACTTTCTTT CASREIRHSTFF
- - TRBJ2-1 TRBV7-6 TGTGCCAGCAGCCGAGCGGGCCTCTCCTACAATGAGCAGTTCTTC CASSRAGLSYNEQFF
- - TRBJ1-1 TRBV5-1 TGCGCCAGCAGCGGGACCGGGACAAGTGAAGCTTTCTTT CASSGTGTSEAFF